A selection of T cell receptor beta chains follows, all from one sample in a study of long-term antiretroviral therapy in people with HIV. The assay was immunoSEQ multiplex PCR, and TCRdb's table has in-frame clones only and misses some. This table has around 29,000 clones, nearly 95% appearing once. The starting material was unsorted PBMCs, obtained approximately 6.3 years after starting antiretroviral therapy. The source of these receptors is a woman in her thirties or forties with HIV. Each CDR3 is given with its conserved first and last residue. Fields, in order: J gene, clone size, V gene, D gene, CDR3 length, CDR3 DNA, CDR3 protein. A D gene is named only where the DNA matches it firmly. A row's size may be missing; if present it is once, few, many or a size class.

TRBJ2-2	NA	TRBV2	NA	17	TGTGCCAGCAGTGAACGGTCCGGCAGGCTGAACACCGGGGAGCTGTTTTTT	CASSERSGRLNTGELFF
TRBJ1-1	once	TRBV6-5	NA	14	TGTGCCACCCAACTACAGGGATCGAACACTGAAGCTTTCTTT	CATQLQGSNTEAFF
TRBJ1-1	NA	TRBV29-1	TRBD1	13	TGCAGCGTTGCAGGACAGGGTCCCTCGGGAGCTTTCTTT	CSVAGQGPSGAFF
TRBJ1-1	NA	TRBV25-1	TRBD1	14	TGTGCCAGCAGAAGCAGGGGGATGAACACTGAAGCTTTCTTT	CASRSRGMNTEAFF
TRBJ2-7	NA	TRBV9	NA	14	TGTGCCAGCAGCTTACAGGGTTACTCCTACGAGCAGTACTTC	CASSLQGYSYEQYF
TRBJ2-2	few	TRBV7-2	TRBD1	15	TGTGCCAGCAGCATAACCGACAGGGTCACCGGGGAGCTGTTTTTT	CASSITDRVTGELFF
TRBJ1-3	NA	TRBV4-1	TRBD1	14	TGCGCCAGCAGCCTGGGACAGTCCGCAAACACCATATATTTT	CASSLGQSANTIYF
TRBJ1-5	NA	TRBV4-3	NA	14	TGCGCCAGCAGCCAAGGAGGGGAAGGTCAGCCCCAGCATTTT	CASSQGGEGQPQHF
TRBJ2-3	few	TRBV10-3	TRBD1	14	TGTGCCACCGAACCGGGACAGGGGGCGAATACGCAGTATTTT	CATEPGQGANTQYF
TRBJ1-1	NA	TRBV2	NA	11	TGTGCCAGCCGGGGCCGGGGGCGAGCTTTCTTT	CASRGRGRAFF
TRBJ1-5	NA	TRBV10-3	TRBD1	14	TGTGCCATCAGCAAGACAGGGGATAATCAGCCCCAGCATTTT	CAISKTGDNQPQHF
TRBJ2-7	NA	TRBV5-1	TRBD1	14	TGCGCCAGCAGCTTGGGCCAGGGGGCTTACGAGCAGTACTTC	CASSLGQGAYEQYF
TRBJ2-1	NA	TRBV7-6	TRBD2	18	TGTGCCAGCAGCTTAGAGGGTAGCGGGGGGGCTCACTACAATGAGCAGTTCTTC	CASSLEGSGGAHYNEQFF
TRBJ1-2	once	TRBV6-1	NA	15	TGTGCCAGCAGTGAAGCGCTCGGACAGTACTATGGCTACACCTTC	CASSEALGQYYGYTF
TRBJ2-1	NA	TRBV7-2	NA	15	TGTGCCAGCAGTTTATCCCCCCAGACAACGCATGAGCAGTTCTTC	CASSLSPQTTHEQFF
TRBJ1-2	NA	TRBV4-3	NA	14	TGCGCCAGCAGCCAAGTAAACATTAACTATGGCTACACCTTC	CASSQVNINYGYTF
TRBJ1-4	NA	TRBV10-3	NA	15	TGTGCCATCAGTGATGCGGTGTCGGCTAATGAAAAACTGTTTTTT	CAISDAVSANEKLFF
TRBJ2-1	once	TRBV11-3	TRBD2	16	TGTGCCAGCAGCTTAGATACTAGCGGGGGGCACAATGAGCAGTTCTTC	CASSLDTSGGHNEQFF
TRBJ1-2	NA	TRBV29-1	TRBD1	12	TGCAGCGTTGAAGGACAGGGGGTTGGCTACACCTTC	CSVEGQGVGYTF
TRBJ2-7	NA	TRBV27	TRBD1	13	TGTGCCAGCAGTTTTGGACAGGGGGCCGAGCAGTACTTC	CASSFGQGAEQYF
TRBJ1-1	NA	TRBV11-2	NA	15	TGTGCCAGCAGCTTACTCCGGGACGTGAACACTGAAGCTTTCTTT	CASSLLRDVNTEAFF
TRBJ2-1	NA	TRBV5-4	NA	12	TGTGCCAGCAGTCAGGCGCTCGGTGAGCAGTTCTTC	CASSQALGEQFF
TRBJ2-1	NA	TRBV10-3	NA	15	TGTGCCATCAGTGAGTCGACGGGCAGGTCCAATGAGCAGTTCTTC	CAISESTGRSNEQFF
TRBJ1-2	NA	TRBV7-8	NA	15	TGTGCCAGCAGCTTAGTTTACGTGGGCGACTATGGCTACACCTTC	CASSLVYVGDYGYTF
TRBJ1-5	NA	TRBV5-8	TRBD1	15	TGTGCCAGCAGCTTGACAGGGGTGGGCAATCAGCCCCAGCATTTT	CASSLTGVGNQPQHF
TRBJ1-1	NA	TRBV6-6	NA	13	TGTGCCAGCAAGGAGGTGGAAAGCACTGAAGCTTTCTTT	CASKEVESTEAFF
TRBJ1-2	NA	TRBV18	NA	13	TGTGCCAGCTCACACCGGACCGCAGATGGCTACACCTTC	CASSHRTADGYTF
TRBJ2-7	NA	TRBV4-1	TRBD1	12	TGCGCCAGCAGCCAGGGGACAGCCGAGCAGTACTTC	CASSQGTAEQYF
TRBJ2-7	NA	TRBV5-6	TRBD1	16	TGTGCCAGCAGCTCTGGGGCCGGGACAGGGTCGTACGAGCAGTACTTC	CASSSGAGTGSYEQYF
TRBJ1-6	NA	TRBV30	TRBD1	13	TGTGCCTGGGGGACAGGAAATAATTCACCCCTCCACTTT	CAWGTGNNSPLHF
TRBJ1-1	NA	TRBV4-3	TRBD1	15	TGCGCCAGCAGCCGTTCGAGGACAGGGGACACTGAAGCTTTCTTT	CASSRSRTGDTEAFF
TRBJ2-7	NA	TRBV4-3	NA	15	TGCGCCAGCAAGCTCGCAACAGACATGACCTACGAGCAGTACTTC	CASKLATDMTYEQYF
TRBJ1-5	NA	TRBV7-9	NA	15	TGTGCCAGCAGCCTATACCCCCCCGGCAATCAGCCCCAGCATTTT	CASSLYPPGNQPQHF
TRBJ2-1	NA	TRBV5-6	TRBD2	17	TGTGCCAGCAGCCCGCTAGCGGGGGGCCACTCCTACAATGAGCAGTTCTTC	CASSPLAGGHSYNEQFF
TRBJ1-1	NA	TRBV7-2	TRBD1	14	TGTGCCAGCAGCATTCCCGGACAGGGAAGTTCAGCTTTCTTT	CASSIPGQGSSAFF
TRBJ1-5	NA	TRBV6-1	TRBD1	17	TGTGCCAGCAGTGGACAGGGGGCTATTCTGAGCAATCAGCCCCAGCATTTT	CASSGQGAILSNQPQHF
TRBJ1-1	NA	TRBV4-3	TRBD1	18	TGCGCCAGCAGCCAAGATCCAGGGACAGGAGGGTTTAGGACTGAAGCTTTCTTT	CASSQDPGTGGFRTEAFF
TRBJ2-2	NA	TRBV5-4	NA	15	TGTGCCAGCAGCTTGGCCAGGGCGAACACCGGGGAGCTGTTTTTT	CASSLARANTGELFF
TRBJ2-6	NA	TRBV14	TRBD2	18	TGTGCCAGCAGCCAAGAAAGAGGGAGGGGCTCTGGGGCCAACGTCCTGACTTTC	CASSQERGRGSGANVLTF
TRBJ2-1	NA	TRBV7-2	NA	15	TGTGCCAGCAGCCCAGCACCCGGGTCTTACAATGAGCAGTTCTTC	CASSPAPGSYNEQFF
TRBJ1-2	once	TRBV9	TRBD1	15	TGTGCCAGCAGCGTAGGAGGGACAGCTAACTATGGCTACACCTTC	CASSVGGTANYGYTF
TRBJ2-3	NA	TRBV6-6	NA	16	TGTGCCAGCAGTAGCCGGGACCCCACAGCCACAGATACGCAGTATTTT	CASSSRDPTATDTQYF
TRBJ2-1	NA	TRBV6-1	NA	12	TGTGCCAGCAGCAGAGCCTACAATGAGCAGTTCTTC	CASSRAYNEQFF
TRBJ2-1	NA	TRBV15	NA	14	TGTGCCACCAGCAGAGATTTTGCGGCCAATGAGCAGTTCTTC	CATSRDFAANEQFF
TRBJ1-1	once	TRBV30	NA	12	TGTGCCTGGAGTTCCCCCGGGAAAGGGGATTTCTTT	CAWSSPGKGDFF
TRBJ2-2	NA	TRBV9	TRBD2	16	TGTGCCAGCAGCTTCCGGGACTACTCTAACACCGGGGAGCTGTTTTTT	CASSFRDYSNTGELFF
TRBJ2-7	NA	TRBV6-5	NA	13	TGTGCCAGCACCACGATAGCTACAGGCGAGCAGTACTTC	CASTTIATGEQYF
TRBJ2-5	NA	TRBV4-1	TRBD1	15	TGCGCCAGCAGCCAAAATGACAGGGGAGCAGAGACCCAGTACTTC	CASSQNDRGAETQYF
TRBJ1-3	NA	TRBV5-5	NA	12	TGTGCCAGCAGCTTGGAAGGAAACACCATATATTTT	CASSLEGNTIYF
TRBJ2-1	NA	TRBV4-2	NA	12	TGTGCCAGCAGCCAAGAGGGCCGGGAGCAGTTCTTC	CASSQEGREQFF
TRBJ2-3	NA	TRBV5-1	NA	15	TGCGCCAGCAGCTCGACAGGAGTCCTTGAAGATACGCAGTATTTT	CASSSTGVLEDTQYF
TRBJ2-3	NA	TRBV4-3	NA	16	TGCGCCAGCAGCCAGATGGCGAGGGCGAGCACAGATACGCAGTATTTT	CASSQMARASTDTQYF
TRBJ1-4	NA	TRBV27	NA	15	TGTGCCAGCAGACAACAATCTCCGGGGAATGAAAAACTGTTTTTT	CASRQQSPGNEKLFF
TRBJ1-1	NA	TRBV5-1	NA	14	TGCGCCAGCAGCTTGGACACGGTGGCGACTGAAGCTTTCTTT	CASSLDTVATEAFF
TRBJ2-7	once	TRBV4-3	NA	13	TGCGCCAGCAGCCAACTTAGGTACTACGAGCAGTACTTC	CASSQLRYYEQYF
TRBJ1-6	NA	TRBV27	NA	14	TGTGCCAGCAGTTTGGCAGGGGAGAATTCACCCCTCCACTTT	CASSLAGENSPLHF
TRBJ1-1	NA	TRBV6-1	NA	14	TGTGCCAGCAGTGAAGCGGGATTACAGGGAAAAGCTTTCTTT	CASSEAGLQGKAFF